This T cell receptor (beta chain) was obtained from a study of blood T cell repertoires in COVID-19. Study summary: Acute and convalescent COVID-19 samples came from the United States, Italy and Spain. T cells, B-cell-depleted T cells, or PBMCs supplied cDNA or gDNA.

Looked up from germline, CDR1 is MDHEN and CDR2 is SYDVKM. The CDR3 is 16 amino acids. Trimming took 6 bases from V and 4 from J, leaving 19 bases between them. Original processing methods: From reference gene primer amplification, estimates of nucleated cell counts were derived. Data came from immunoSEQ multiplex PCR; TCRdb stores just in-frame clones and leaves some out. Clone size and V and J calls were adopted from that table, with D and trimming inferred from the DNA. The profile shows 340,000 or so clones, about nine tenths of them singletons. The gene calls are TRBV28 and TRBJ1-5; D gene uncertain. The receptor's source is a man aged 50 to 60 with active or convalescent COVID-19. The sequenced sample was peripheral blood. The CDR3 bases are TGTGCCAGCAGCCGGACTTCGGCAGACTTAAATCAGCCCCAGCATTTT. Translation gives CASSRTSADLNQPQHF.